One T cell receptor beta chain is described in this entry. This clonotype was detected a few times. It has no known antigen specificity. Base quality data are lacking; no much larger clone is found one base away. The CDR3 spans 14 residues, from the cysteine through the phenylalanine. This entry keeps only the CDR3 DNA: 42 bases, framed from base 1. The CDR1 and CDR2 encoded by the germline V gene are MDHEN and SYDVKM. At the junction V is shortened by 1 base and J by 0 bases, with 7 bases in between. This entry belongs to a study of patients and donors after allogeneic stem cell transplantation (dated by TCRdb to the early 2020s). The library came from RT-PCR. Sequencing used a NextSeq 550. The public reads were run again by TCRdb, first through fastp at Q25 and then through MiXCR, and only productive beta chains were kept. Entries that share a CDR3 protein sequence are merged under the most common genes and DNA. Across this sample there are under 95,000 distinct CDR3 sequences, with 4% to 5% seen only once. The ten largest account for 2.6% of the sample.

Sequencing used blood, either unsorted or a sorted T cell fraction (not recorded which). This receptor was taken from a human donor who was either an allogeneic HSCT recipient or a stem cell or donor lymphocyte infusion donor (not recorded which). It is not recorded whose cells these are; they may come from a transplant donor. The chain joins TRBV28 to TRBJ2-7, with no confident D gene call. The nucleotides read TGTGCCAGCAGTTTATTACAGAGCTCCTACGAGCAGTACTTC. Translated, this gives CASSLLQSSYEQYF.